This T cell receptor beta chain originates from a study of PD-L1 blockade in urothelial cancer. Study-level information: Blood analysis occurred 3 weeks (second dose) and 6 weeks after treatment start.

The time point is: peripheral blood 6 weeks after treatment start. Data came from immunoSEQ multiplex PCR; TCRdb stores just in-frame clones and leaves some out. There are approximately 93,000 clones in the sample; around 78% occur only once, and over 7.5% lies in the top ten. CDR3 length: 14 amino acids. The trim removed 6 bases at V and 2 bases at J, leaving 4 bases unmatched. Germline lookup yields CDR1 ENHRY and CDR2 SYGVKD. This specimen was PBMCs, taken around atezolizumab (anti-PD-L1) treatment. The TCR was taken from a man between 65 and 85 years old with urothelial cancer. The chain couples TRBV10-3 to TRBJ2-7; 10 bases line up with TRBD2. Here the CDR3 reads CAIRGTSVAYEQYF. The CDR3 DNA is TGTGCCATCAGGGGGACTAGCGTGGCCTACGAGCAGTACTTC.